A single sample gave rise to the 24 T cell receptor beta chains below, sequenced in a study of low-dose radiotherapy and immunotherapy resistance in tumors. Time point described: after trial treatment. Documented treatment: LDRT plus nivolumab, ipilimumab, low-dose cyclophosphamide and aspirin (RACIN trial). Both TCRalpha and TCRbeta chains were reverse transcribed with V-gene-specific primers. TCR amplification used roughly 21 PCR cycles, a constant-region primer and a V-primer adapter. From the reads, TCRdb called clonotypes with MiXCR, one entry per CDR3 protein. Of roughly 100,000 distinct CDR3 sequences in the sample, roughly 20% are singletons; the top ten hold approximately 4%. The specimen comprised PBMCs, sampled after low-dose radiotherapy plus immunotherapy. The receptors derive from a male donor with prostate cancer.

This chain links TRBV19 with TRBJ1-4; no firm D call. The CDR3 extends over 11 amino acids. The germline V and J ends were trimmed by 10 bases and 8 bases, with 11 bases remaining between them. CDR1 and CDR2 from the germline V gene are LNHDA and SQIVND (reference sequence). The CDR3 DNA is TGTGCCACCCTTGCCGGCGAAAAACTGTTTTTT. Amino acid sequence: CATLAGEKLFF.

CDR3 DNA sequence: TGCAGTGCTCCCGGGACTAGAGGTCACACAGATACGCAGTATTTT. It is translated as CSAPGTRGHTDTQYF. The rearrangement uses TRBV20-1 and TRBJ2-3, with 8 bases lining up with TRBD2. The CDR3 is 15 residues long. From germline, CDR1 is DFQATT and CDR2 SNEGSKA (reference sequence). After removal of 5 bases from V and 2 bases from J, the junction contained 9 bases not matched to a gene.

The chain employs TRBV7-9 and TRBJ2-7; D is ambiguous. The V and J ends lost 2 bases and 6 bases respectively, with 8 bases between them. CDR1 is SEHNR and CDR2 is FQNEAQ in the germline V gene (reference sequence). The CDR3 spans 12 residues. CDR3 protein: CASSLMDLEQYF. CDR3 coding DNA: TGTGCCAGCAGCTTAATGGACCTCGAGCAGTACTTC.

This clonotype came up many times. The J gene is TRBJ2-7, the V gene TRBV5-1; D might be TRBD1 (6 bases). This CDR3 is built from 14 residues. Trimming took off 1 base at V and 4 bases at J, with 12 bases between the two ends. Germline CDR1 reads SGHRS; CDR2 reads YFSETQ. CDR3 in DNA: TGCGCCAGCAGCTTGTCGCACAGGGAATACGAGCAGTACTTC. Its translation: CASSLSHREYEQYF.

This clonotype came up many times. The V gene is TRBV11-2, the J gene TRBJ2-3, with TRBD2 identical over 7 bases. CDR3 length equals 18 residues. The junction had 15 bases not matched to a gene; V was cut back by 5 bases and J by 1 base. Looked up from germline, CDR1 is SGHAT and CDR2 is FQNNGV. CDR3: CASSPAPRWGGGTDTQYF. CDR3 coding DNA: TGTGCCAGCAGCCCCGCCCCCAGGTGGGGAGGGGGCACAGATACGCAGTATTTT.

In its sample, this clonotype was seen many times. J is TRBJ2-1 and V is TRBV24-1; D might be TRBD1 (6 bases). Germline CDR1 reads KGHDR; CDR2 reads SFDVKD. The CDR3 is 14 residues long. The V and J ends lost 5 bases and 6 bases respectively, with 13 bases between them. The DNA of the CDR3 is TGTGCCACCAGTGTTGGGGGCGCGGGCAATGAGCAGTTCTTC. It translates to CATSVGGAGNEQFF.

Ten or more counts support this clonotype. The chain combines TRBV3-1 with TRBJ2-2; 12 bases line up with TRBD2. This CDR3 contains 19 residues. V dropped 0 bases and J dropped 9; count of bases not matched to a gene: 14. CDR1 LGHDT and CDR2 YNNKEL come from the germline V gene (reference sequence). CDR3 region: CASSQDKVPGLAGRRELFF. CDR3 in DNA: TGTGCCAGCAGCCAAGATAAAGTCCCGGGACTAGCGGGTCGCCGGGAGCTGTTTTTT.

This clonotype was recorded many times. The chain is built from TRBV12-3 or TRBV12-4 and TRBJ1-1; 7 positions match TRBD1. With V trimmed by 6 bases and J by 10 bases, 14 bases remained unmatched. This CDR3 has 14 amino acids. CDR3 sequence reads: CASSLQTTGFGAFF. The DNA of the CDR3 is TGTGCCAGCAGCCTCCAGACGACAGGGTTCGGAGCTTTCTTT.

There are many counts of this clonotype. The chain carries TRBV21-1 and TRBJ1-5. TRBV21-1 is reported as a pseudogene. The CDR3 runs to 15 residues. CDR3 coding DNA: TGTGCCAGCAGCGAGCCCATATTTGTAAATCAGCCCCAGCATTTT. Its protein product is CASSEPIFVNQPQHF.

This clonotype occurred many times. The rearrangement joins TRBV30 to TRBJ2-7; D remains unclear. V was clipped by 0 bases and J by 12 bases, with 12 bases between them. This CDR3 contains 11 residues. CDR1 is GTSNPN, CDR2 SVGIG, per germline (reference sequence). The CDR3 nucleotides read TGTGCCTGGAGTGTATTTTTCCAGTGGTACTTC. This translates into CAWSVFFQWYF.

Worth noting for this clonotype: One base separates it from a far larger clone, so it is likely a read error. The chain combines TRBV5-3 with TRBJ1-4; the D is unclear. TRBV5-3 falls under the ORF class, with uncertain function. The CDR3 loop spans 13 amino acids. CDR3 amino acids: CTSSLYGNEKLFF. CDR3 bases: TGTACCAGCAGCTTGTATGGGAATGAAAAACTGTTTTTT.

This clonotype was seen repeatedly, ten times or more. The chain employs TRBV18 and TRBJ2-1; 9 nucleotides line up with TRBD1. J lost 3 bases, V lost 3 bases, and 9 bases had no gene match. The CDR3 runs to 17 residues. Germline V gene data show CDR1 as KGHSH and CDR2 as LQKENI. The chain's CDR3 is CASSPSILGQGYNEQFF. CDR3 DNA: TGTGCCAGCTCACCCTCCATCTTGGGACAGGGCTACAATGAGCAGTTCTTC.

This clonotype showed up many times. The genes are TRBV20-1 and TRBJ2-5, with TRBD2 identical over 7 bases. Germline V lookup: CDR1 DFQATT, CDR2 SNEGSKA (reference sequence). This CDR3 is built from 14 residues. The V gene end was trimmed by 6 bases and the J gene end by 2 bases; junction bases not matched to a gene: 9. This CDR3 reads CSARLAWGQETQYF. The DNA for the CDR3 is TGCAGTGCCAGACTAGCCTGGGGGCAAGAGACCCAGTACTTC.

Ten or more counts support this clonotype. The J gene is TRBJ1-2, the V gene TRBV27; D is ambiguous. Germline lookup yields CDR1 MNHEY and CDR2 SMNVEV (reference sequence). V dropped 2 bases and J dropped 4 bases, with 11 bases sitting between them. There are 14 residues in the CDR3. CDR3 protein: CASSLNPAVYGYTF. CDR3 nucleotide sequence: TGTGCCAGCAGTTTAAATCCGGCAGTCTATGGCTACACCTTC.

Many counts were recorded for this clonotype. The chain has TRBV19 and TRBJ1-5; D is undetermined. The CDR3 totals 16 residues. V lost 1 base and J 0 bases, leaving 10 bases between the germline ends. Germline-derived CDR1 and CDR2 are LNHDA and SQIVND (reference sequence). CDR3 protein: CASSIVAAASNQPQHF. In DNA, the CDR3 is TGTGCCAGTAGTATAGTGGCAGCTGCTAGCAATCAGCCCCAGCATTTT.

The CDR3 coding sequence is TGTGCCAGCAGTGAAATAACGCTGCGCGGGGAGCTGTTTTTT. It codes for CASSEITLRGELFF. The chain recombines TRBV6-1 with TRBJ2-2; unclear D gene. CDR1 MNHNS and CDR2 SASEGT come from the germline V gene. CDR3 length: 14 amino acids. Trimming took off 2 bases at V and 7 bases at J, with 11 bases between the two ends.

This clonotype was seen ten or more times. The rearrangement uses TRBV5-4 and TRBJ2-7; a possible D gene is TRBD1 (7 bases). The length of the CDR3 is 17 residues. CDR1 is SGHNT and CDR2 is YYREEE in the germline V gene (reference sequence). The V and J ends lost 2 bases and 3 bases respectively, with 21 bases between them. CDR3 bases: TGTGCCAGCAGCTTATTGGGGGGACAGATGATAAACTACGAGCAGTACTTC. Its translation is CASSLLGGQMINYEQYF. The entire variable domain, with the rest obtained from reference TRBV5-4 and TRBJ2-7, is as follows: ETGVTQSPTHLIKTRGQQVTLRCSSQSGHNTVSWYQQALGQGPQFIFQYYREEENGRGNFPPRFSGLQFPNYSSELNVNALELDDSALYLCASSLLGGQMINYEQYFGPGTRLTVT.

This clonotype was counted a few times. The chain has TRBV5-6 and TRBJ2-2, with 10 bases lining up with TRBD1. CDR1 and CDR2 from the germline V gene are SGHDT and YYEEEE. The CDR3 spans 16 residues. Trimming at V came to 0 bases and at J to 4 bases, leaving 3 bases not matched to a gene. CDR3 amino acids: CASSLGDRGSTGELFF. CDR3 bases: TGTGCCAGCAGCTTGGGGGACAGGGGATCCACCGGGGAGCTGTTTTTT. Filled out from reference TRBV5-6 and TRBJ2-2, the complete variable domain reads DAGVTQSPTHLIKTRGQQVTLRCSPKSGHDTVSWYQQALGQGPQFIFQYYEEEERQRGNFPDRFSGHQFPNYSSELNVNALLLGDSALYLCASSLGDRGSTGELFFGEGSRLTVL.

The chain carries TRBV6-1 and TRBJ1-1; D remains ambiguous. The V and J ends lost 6 bases and 0 bases respectively, with 11 bases between them. CDR1 is MNHNS and CDR2 is SASEGT in the germline V gene. The CDR3 has 14 residues. CDR3 in amino acids: CASSPIIMNTEAFF. The CDR3 coding sequence is TGTGCCAGCAGCCCCATAATTATGAACACTGAAGCTTTCTTT.

This clonotype has a count of ten or more. The chain employs TRBV13 and TRBJ2-1; possibly TRBD1 for D (5 bases). This CDR3 contains 11 residues. The V gene's germline CDR1 is PRHDT and CDR2 FYEKMQ (reference sequence). V dropped 5 bases and J dropped 9 bases, with 8 bases sitting between them. The CDR3 DNA sequence: TGTGCCAGCAGCCGAAGGGGTGAGCAGTTCTTC. Translation gives CASSRRGEQFF. The full variable domain, in which reference TRBV13 and TRBJ2-1 provide the parts outside the CDR3, is AAGVIQSPRHLIKEKRETATLKCYPIPRHDTVYWYQQGPGQDPQFLISFYEKMQSDKGSIPDRFSAQQFSDYHSELNMSSLELGDSALYFCASSRRGEQFFGPGTRLTVL.

This clonotype was counted ten times or more. The chain joins TRBV20-1 to TRBJ1-4; maybe TRBD1 (5 bases). CDR3 length: 14 amino acids. Looked up from germline, CDR1 is DFQATT and CDR2 is SNEGSKA (reference sequence). V lost 0 bases to trimming and J lost 8 bases, with 13 bases between them. The CDR3 region is CSARDWGGGEKLFF. In nucleotides, the CDR3 is TGCAGTGCTAGAGATTGGGGCGGAGGAGAAAAACTGTTTTTT.

In its sample, this clonotype was seen many times. The chain employs TRBV19 and TRBJ2-5; unclear D gene. The CDR3 contains 17 residues. Deletions cut 0 bases from V and 5 bases from J, with 19 bases between. Germline assignment: CDR1 LNHDA and CDR2 SQIVND (reference sequence). The CDR3 region has the DNA TGTGCCAGTAGTATAGATGTCACTGCATTTGGTCTGGAGACCCAGTACTTC. Translation gives CASSIDVTAFGLETQYF.

The table lists this clonotype with many counts. The V gene is TRBV7-2, the J gene TRBJ2-7; TRBD1 or TRBD2 may be the D gene (5 bases each). Trimming took 1 base from V and 3 from J, leaving 13 bases between them. The length of the CDR3 is 15 residues. CDR1 is SGHTA and CDR2 is FQGNSA in the germline V gene. The CDR3 bases are TGTGCCAGCAGCTTAGGAGCGAGGGGTGGCTACGAGCAGTACTTC. This sequence encodes CASSLGARGGYEQYF.

This rearrangement joins TRBV5-4 to TRBJ2-3, with D maybe TRBD2 (7 bases). This CDR3 has 15 amino acids. CDR1 is SGHNT, CDR2 YYREEE, per germline (reference sequence). Deletions cut 0 bases from V and 4 bases from J, with 12 bases between. The CDR3, as DNA: TGTGCCAGCAGCTTGGCGAGGGGGGGCCCAGATACGCAGTATTTT. It yields the protein CASSLARGGPDTQYF.